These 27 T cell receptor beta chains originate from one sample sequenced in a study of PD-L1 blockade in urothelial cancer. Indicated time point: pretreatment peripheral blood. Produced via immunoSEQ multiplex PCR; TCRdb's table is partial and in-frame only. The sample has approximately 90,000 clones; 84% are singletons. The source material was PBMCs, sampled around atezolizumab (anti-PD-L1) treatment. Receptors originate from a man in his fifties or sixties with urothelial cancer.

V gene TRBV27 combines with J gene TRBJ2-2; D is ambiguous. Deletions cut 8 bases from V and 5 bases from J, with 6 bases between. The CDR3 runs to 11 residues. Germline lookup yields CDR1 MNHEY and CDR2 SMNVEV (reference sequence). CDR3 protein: CASARTGELFF. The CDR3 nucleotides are TGTGCCAGCGCCAGGACCGGGGAGCTGTTTTTT.

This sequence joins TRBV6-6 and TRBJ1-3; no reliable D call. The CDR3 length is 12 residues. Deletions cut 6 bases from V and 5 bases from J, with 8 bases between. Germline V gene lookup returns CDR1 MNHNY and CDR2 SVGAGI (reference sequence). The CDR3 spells CASSTSRNTIYF. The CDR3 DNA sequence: TGTGCCAGCAGCACGAGCAGAAACACCATATATTTT.

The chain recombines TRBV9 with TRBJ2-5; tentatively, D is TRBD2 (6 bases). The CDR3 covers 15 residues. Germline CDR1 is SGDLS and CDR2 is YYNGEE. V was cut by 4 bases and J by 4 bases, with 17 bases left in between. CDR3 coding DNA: TGTGCCAGCAGCCGTGGTGGGGGAGGAGGAGAGACCCAGTACTTC. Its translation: CASSRGGGGGETQYF.

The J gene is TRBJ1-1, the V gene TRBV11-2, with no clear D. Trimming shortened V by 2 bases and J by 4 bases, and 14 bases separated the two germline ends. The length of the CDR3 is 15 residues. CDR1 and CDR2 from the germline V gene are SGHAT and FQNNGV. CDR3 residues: CASSLPLRISTEAFF. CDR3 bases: TGTGCCAGCAGCTTACCACTACGCATCAGCACTGAAGCTTTCTTT.

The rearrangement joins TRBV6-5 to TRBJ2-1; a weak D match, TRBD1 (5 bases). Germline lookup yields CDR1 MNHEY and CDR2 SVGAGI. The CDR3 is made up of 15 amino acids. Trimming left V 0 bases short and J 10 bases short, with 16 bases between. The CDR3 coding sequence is TGTGCCAGCAGTTACTCGTTCAGGGTGGGGTTCGAGCAGTTCTTC. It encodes CASSYSFRVGFEQFF.

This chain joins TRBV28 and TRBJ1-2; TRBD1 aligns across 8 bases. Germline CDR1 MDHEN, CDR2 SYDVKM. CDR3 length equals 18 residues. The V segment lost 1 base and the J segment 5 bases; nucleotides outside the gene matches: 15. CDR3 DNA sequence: TGTGCCAGCAGTTTATACCCCTCGGCAGGGGGCTTTGGGTATGGCTACACCTTC. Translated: CASSLYPSAGGFGYGYTF.

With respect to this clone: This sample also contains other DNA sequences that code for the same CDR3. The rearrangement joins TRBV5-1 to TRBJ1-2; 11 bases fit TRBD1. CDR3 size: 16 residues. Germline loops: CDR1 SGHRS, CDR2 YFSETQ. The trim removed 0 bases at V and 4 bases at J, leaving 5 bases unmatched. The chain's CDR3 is CASSLAGQGATYGYTF. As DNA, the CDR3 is TGCGCCAGCAGCTTGGCCGGACAGGGGGCCACCTATGGCTACACCTTC.

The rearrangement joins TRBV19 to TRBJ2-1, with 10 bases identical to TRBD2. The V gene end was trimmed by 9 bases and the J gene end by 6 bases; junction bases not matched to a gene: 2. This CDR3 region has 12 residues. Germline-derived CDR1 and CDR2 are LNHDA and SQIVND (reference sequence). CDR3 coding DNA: TGTGCCAGCGTAGCGGGAGGCAATGAGCAGTTCTTC. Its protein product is CASVAGGNEQFF.

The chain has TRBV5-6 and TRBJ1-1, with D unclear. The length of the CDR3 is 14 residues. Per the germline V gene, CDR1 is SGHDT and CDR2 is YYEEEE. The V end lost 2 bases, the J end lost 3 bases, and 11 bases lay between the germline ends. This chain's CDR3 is CASSFEATDTEAFF. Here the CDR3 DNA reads TGTGCCAGCAGCTTCGAGGCTACGGACACTGAAGCTTTCTTT.

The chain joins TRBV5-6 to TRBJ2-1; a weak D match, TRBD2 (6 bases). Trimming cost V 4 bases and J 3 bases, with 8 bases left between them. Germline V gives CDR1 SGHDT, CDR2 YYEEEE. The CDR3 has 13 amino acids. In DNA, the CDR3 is TGTGCCAGCAGCACGGGAGTCTACAATGAGCAGTTCTTC. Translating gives CASSTGVYNEQFF. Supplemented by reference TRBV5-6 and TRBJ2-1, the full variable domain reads DAGVTQSPTHLIKTRGQQVTLRCSPKSGHDTVSWYQQALGQGPQFIFQYYEEEERQRGNFPDRFSGHQFPNYSSELNVNALLLGDSALYLCASSTGVYNEQFFGPGTRLTVL.

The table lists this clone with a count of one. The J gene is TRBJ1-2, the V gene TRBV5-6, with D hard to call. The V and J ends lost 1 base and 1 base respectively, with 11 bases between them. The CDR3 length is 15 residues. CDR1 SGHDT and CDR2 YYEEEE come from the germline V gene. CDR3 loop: CASSLQASFNYGYTF. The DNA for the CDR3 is TGTGCCAGCAGCTTGCAGGCCAGCTTTAACTATGGCTACACCTTC. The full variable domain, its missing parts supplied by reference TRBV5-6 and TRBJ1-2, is DAGVTQSPTHLIKTRGQQVTLRCSPKSGHDTVSWYQQALGQGPQFIFQYYEEEERQRGNFPDRFSGHQFPNYSSELNVNALLLGDSALYLCASSLQASFNYGYTFGSGTRLTVV.

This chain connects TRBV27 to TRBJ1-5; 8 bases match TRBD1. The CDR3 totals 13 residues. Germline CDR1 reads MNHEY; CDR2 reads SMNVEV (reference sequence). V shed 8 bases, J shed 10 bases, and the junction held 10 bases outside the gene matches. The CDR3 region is CASGLTGQGPQHF. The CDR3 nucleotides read TGTGCCAGCGGGTTGACTGGACAGGGACCCCAGCATTTT.

The CDR3 reads CASSIGGGGKTEAFF. The CDR3 DNA follows: TGTGCCAGTAGTATAGGTGGGGGCGGAAAAACTGAAGCTTTCTTT. The chain carries TRBV19 and TRBJ1-1; TRBD1 is a possible D gene (6 bases). CDR1 is LNHDA, CDR2 SQIVND, per germline (reference sequence). The CDR3 extends over 15 amino acids. Trimming stripped 1 base from V and 5 bases from J, with 14 bases between.

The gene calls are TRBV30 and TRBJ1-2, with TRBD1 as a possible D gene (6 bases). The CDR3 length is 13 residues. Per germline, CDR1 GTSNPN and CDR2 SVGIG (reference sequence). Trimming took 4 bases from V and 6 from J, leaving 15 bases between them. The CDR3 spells CAWNWQGNHGYTF. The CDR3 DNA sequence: TGTGCCTGGAATTGGCAGGGGAATCATGGCTACACCTTC.

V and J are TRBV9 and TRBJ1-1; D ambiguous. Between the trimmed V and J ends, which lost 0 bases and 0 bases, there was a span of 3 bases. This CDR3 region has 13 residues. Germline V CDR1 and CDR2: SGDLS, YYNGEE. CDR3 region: CASSVDMNTEAFF. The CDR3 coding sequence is TGTGCCAGCAGCGTAGATATGAACACTGAAGCTTTCTTT.

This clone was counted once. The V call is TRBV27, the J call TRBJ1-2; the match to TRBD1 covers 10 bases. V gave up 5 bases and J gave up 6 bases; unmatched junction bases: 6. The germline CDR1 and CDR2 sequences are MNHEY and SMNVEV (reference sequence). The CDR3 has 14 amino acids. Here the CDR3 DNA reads TGTGCCAGCAGTCCCCAGGACAGGGGGAATGGCTACACCTTC. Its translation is CASSPQDRGNGYTF.

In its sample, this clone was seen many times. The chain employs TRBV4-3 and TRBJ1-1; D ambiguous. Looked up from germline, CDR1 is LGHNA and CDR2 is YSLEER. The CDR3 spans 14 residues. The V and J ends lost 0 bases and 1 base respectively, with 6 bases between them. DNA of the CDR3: TGCGCCAGCAGCCAAGAGTTCGGGAACACTGAAGCTTTCTTT. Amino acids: CASSQEFGNTEAFF.

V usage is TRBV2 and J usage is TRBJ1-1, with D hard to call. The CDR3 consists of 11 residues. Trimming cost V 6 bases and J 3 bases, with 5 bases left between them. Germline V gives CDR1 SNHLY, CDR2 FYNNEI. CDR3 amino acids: CASREYTEAFF. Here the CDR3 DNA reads TGTGCCAGCAGGGAGTACACTGAAGCTTTCTTT. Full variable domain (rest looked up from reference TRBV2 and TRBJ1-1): EPEVTQTPSHQVTQMGQEVILRCVPISNHLYFYWYRQILGQKVEFLVSFYNNEISEKSEIFDDQFSVERPDGSNFTLKIRSTKLEDSAMYFCASREYTEAFFGQGTRLTVV.

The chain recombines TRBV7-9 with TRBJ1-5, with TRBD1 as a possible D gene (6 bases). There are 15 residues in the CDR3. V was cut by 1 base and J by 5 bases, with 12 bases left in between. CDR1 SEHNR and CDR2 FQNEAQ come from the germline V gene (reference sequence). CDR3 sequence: CASSLEGGPDQPQHF. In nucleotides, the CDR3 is TGTGCCAGCAGCTTAGAAGGGGGACCCGATCAGCCCCAGCATTTT.

CDR3 DNA: TGCGCCAGCAGCTTGGTTCCCTCCACAGGGGGGGGCACTGAAGCTTTCTTT. Its translation: CASSLVPSTGGGTEAFF. This chain joins TRBV5-1 and TRBJ1-1; 8 positions match TRBD1. CDR1 is SGHRS and CDR2 is YFSETQ in the germline V gene. The V gene end was trimmed by 0 bases and the J gene end by 4 bases; junction bases not matched to a gene: 11. The CDR3 loop spans 17 amino acids.

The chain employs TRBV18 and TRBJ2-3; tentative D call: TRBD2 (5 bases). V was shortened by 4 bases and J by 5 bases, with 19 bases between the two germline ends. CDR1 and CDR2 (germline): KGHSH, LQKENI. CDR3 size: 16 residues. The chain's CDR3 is CASSQSVGTAGDTQYF. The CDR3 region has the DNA TGTGCCAGCTCACAATCGGTTGGCACGGCGGGAGATACGCAGTATTTT. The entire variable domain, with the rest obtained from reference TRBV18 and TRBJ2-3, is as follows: NAGVMQNPRHLVRRRGQEARLRCSPMKGHSHVYWYRQLPEEGLKFMVYLQKENIIDESGMPKERFSAEFPKEGPSILRIQQVVRGDSAAYFCASSQSVGTAGDTQYFGPGTRLTVL.

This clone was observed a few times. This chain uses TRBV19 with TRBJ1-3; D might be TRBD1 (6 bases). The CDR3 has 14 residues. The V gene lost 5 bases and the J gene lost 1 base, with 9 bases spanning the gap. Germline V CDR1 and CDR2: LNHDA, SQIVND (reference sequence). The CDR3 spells CASSAQGSGNTIYF. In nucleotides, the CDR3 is TGTGCCAGTAGTGCACAGGGTTCTGGAAACACCATATATTTT.

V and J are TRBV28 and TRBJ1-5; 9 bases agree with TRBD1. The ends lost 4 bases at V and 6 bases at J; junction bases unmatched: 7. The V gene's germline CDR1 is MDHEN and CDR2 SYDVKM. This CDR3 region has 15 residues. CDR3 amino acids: CASSSPDRGGQPQHF. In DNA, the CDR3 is TGTGCCAGCAGTTCGCCCGACAGGGGGGGTCAGCCCCAGCATTTT.

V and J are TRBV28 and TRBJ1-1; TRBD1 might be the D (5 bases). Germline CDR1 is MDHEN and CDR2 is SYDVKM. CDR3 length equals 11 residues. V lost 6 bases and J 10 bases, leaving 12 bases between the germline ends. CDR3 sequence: CASSLGVGAFF. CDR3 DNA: TGTGCCAGCAGCCTAGGGGTGGGAGCTTTCTTT.

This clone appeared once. In DNA, the CDR3 is TGCGCCAGCAGCTTGACAAATCTGGGGACAGGTACTTACGAGCAGTACTTC. It codes for CASSLTNLGTGTYEQYF. V usage is TRBV5-1 and J usage is TRBJ2-7; 8 positions match TRBD1. From germline, CDR1 is SGHRS and CDR2 YFSETQ. J gave up 4 bases and V 1 base, and 13 bases lay outside the gene matches. The CDR3 spans 17 residues.

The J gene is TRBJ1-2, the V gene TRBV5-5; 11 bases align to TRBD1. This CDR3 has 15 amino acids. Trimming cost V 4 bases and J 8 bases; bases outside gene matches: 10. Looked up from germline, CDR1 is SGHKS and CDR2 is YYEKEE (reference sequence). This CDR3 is CASSQHGQGANGYTF. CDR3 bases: TGTGCCAGCAGCCAACACGGACAGGGGGCAAACGGCTACACCTTC.

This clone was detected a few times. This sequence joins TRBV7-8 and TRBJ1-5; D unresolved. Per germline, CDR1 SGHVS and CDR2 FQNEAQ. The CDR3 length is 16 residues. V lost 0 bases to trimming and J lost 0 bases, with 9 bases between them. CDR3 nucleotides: TGTGCCAGCAGCTTAGCGCGGTCTAATAGCAATCAGCCCCAGCATTTT. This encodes CASSLARSNSNQPQHF.